The 29 T cell receptor beta chains listed next were all sequenced from one sample in a study of cytomegalovirus exposure and HLA in healthy donors. 13 Jbeta primers and 60 Vbeta primers were used for the PCR. Clones were sequenced by immunoSEQ multiplex PCR, and TCRdb holds only the in-frame ones, with some missing. The sample holds roughly 140,000 clones, over 70% seen once. Sequencing was done on a sample of PBMCs. The receptors stem from a man aged 40-49 years in good health and CMV-seronegative.

The V and J genes are TRBV4-1 and TRBJ2-1, with D perhaps TRBD1 (8 bases). Germline assignment: CDR1 MGHRA and CDR2 YSYEKL. The length of the CDR3 is 16 residues. Trimming removed 1 base at V and 9 bases at J, with 19 bases between. The CDR3 sequence is CASSQVSSQGEGEQFF. As DNA, the CDR3 is TGCGCCAGCAGCCAAGTTAGTTCACAGGGGGAGGGTGAGCAGTTCTTC.

This clone is a singleton in its sample. The chain combines TRBV5-1 with TRBJ2-7; 12 bases agree with TRBD2. Looked up from germline, CDR1 is SGHRS and CDR2 is YFSETQ. Trimming cost V 0 bases and J 5 bases; bases outside gene matches: 12. The CDR3 extends over 18 amino acids. The CDR3: CASSLAPSGGAPLDEQYF. The CDR3, as DNA: TGCGCCAGCAGCTTGGCCCCTAGCGGGGGGGCCCCACTGGACGAGCAGTACTTC.

The chain links TRBV7-6 to TRBJ1-1, with D possibly being TRBD1 (6 bases). The CDR3 runs to 15 residues. Per germline, CDR1 SGHVS and CDR2 FNYEAQ. V lost 3 bases, J lost 0 bases, and 11 bases lay in between. The CDR3: CASSLETGLNTEAFF. CDR3 nucleotides: TGTGCCAGCAGCTTGGAGACAGGTCTGAACACTGAAGCTTTCTTT.

This chain connects TRBV19 to TRBJ2-5; 9 bases are shared with TRBD1. Matching the DNA end better, TRBJ2-7 makes the J call doubtful. Germline V gene lookup returns CDR1 LNHDA and CDR2 SQIVND (reference sequence). This CDR3 spans 12 amino acids. This CDR3 reads CASMGQGYEQYF. The CDR3 bases are TGTGCCAGTATGGGACAGGGCTACGAGCAGTACTTC.

This clone was detected once. V gene TRBV27 combines with J gene TRBJ1-2; 9 nucleotides agree with TRBD1. CDR1 and CDR2 (germline): MNHEY, SMNVEV (reference sequence). The CDR3 sequence is 14 residues long. V lost 4 bases and J lost 4; bases outside the gene matches: 4. The CDR3 is CASSSGQGAYGYTF. The DNA for the CDR3 is TGTGCCAGCAGTTCGGGACAGGGCGCCTATGGCTACACCTTC.

The rearrangement uses TRBV5-4 and TRBJ2-3, with 7 bases identical to TRBD2. The CDR3 is made up of 15 amino acids. After removal of 5 bases from V and 0 bases from J, the junction contained 6 bases not matched to a gene. Germline-derived CDR1 and CDR2 are SGHNT and YYREEE (reference sequence). The CDR3 loop reads CASRDQRGSTDTQYF. The CDR3 bases are TGTGCCAGCAGGGACCAGCGGGGTAGCACAGATACGCAGTATTTT.

This sequence joins TRBV9 and TRBJ1-1; D gene uncertain. Trimming left V 1 base short and J 1 base short, with 5 bases between. This CDR3 is 13 amino acids long. Germline V gene data show CDR1 as SGDLS and CDR2 as YYNGEE. The CDR3 DNA reads TGTGCCAGCAGCGTAACTCGGAACACTGAAGCTTTCTTT. Its translation is CASSVTRNTEAFF.

V is TRBV9 and J is TRBJ2-3; 8 bases are a match to TRBD2. This CDR3 is 16 amino acids long. The junction had 3 bases not matched to a gene; V was cut back by 0 bases and J by 0 bases. Germline CDR1 is SGDLS and CDR2 is YYNGEE. The CDR3 protein is CASSVVVAGSTDTQYF. The CDR3 DNA sequence: TGTGCCAGCAGCGTAGTGGTAGCGGGGAGCACAGATACGCAGTATTTT.

The chain uses TRBV10-2 and TRBJ2-1; 14 bases line up with TRBD2. The CDR3 sequence is 15 residues long. Germline loops: CDR1 WSHSY, CDR2 SAAADI. Unmatched junction bases numbered 8, after V lost 9 bases and J lost 7 bases. The chain's CDR3 is CASYTGTSGSNEQFF. Here the CDR3 DNA reads TGCGCCAGTTATACCGGGACTAGCGGGAGTAATGAGCAGTTCTTC.

This sequence joins TRBV5-4 and TRBJ1-1; a possible D gene is TRBD1 (6 bases). With 4 bases removed from V and 4 bases from J, the gap between germline ends came to 17 bases. The CDR3 is 15 amino acids. CDR1 is SGHNT and CDR2 is YYREEE in the germline V gene (reference sequence). Here the CDR3 reads CASSGSQGRATEAFF. The CDR3 DNA reads TGTGCCAGCAGCGGATCACAGGGTCGGGCCACTGAAGCTTTCTTT.

This clone was observed once. The chain links TRBV7-6 to TRBJ2-5; D might be TRBD2 (5 bases). From germline, CDR1 is SGHVS and CDR2 FNYEAQ. The CDR3 length is 15 residues. V was shortened by 5 bases and J by 2 bases, with 15 bases between the two germline ends. The CDR3 region is CASSPRRISQETQYF. CDR3 sequence (DNA): TGTGCCAGCAGCCCGAGGAGGATTTCACAAGAGACCCAGTACTTC.

The gene calls are TRBV2 and TRBJ2-2; D ambiguous. Trimming shortened V by 7 bases and J by 5 bases, and 14 bases separated the two germline ends. Germline CDR1 reads SNHLY; CDR2 reads FYNNEI. The CDR3 runs to 14 residues. The CDR3 coding sequence is TGTGCCAGCACGCGGCAAGTTAGAACCGGGGAGCTGTTTTTT. Translation: CASTRQVRTGELFF.

The chain employs TRBV5-1 and TRBJ2-1; 10 nucleotides align to TRBD2. The trim removed 0 bases at V and 0 bases at J, leaving 0 bases unmatched. This CDR3 contains 16 residues. Germline loops: CDR1 SGHRS, CDR2 YFSETQ. The CDR3 bases are TGCGCCAGCAGCTTGGCTAGCGGGAGCTCCTACAATGAGCAGTTCTTC. Translating it yields CASSLASGSSYNEQFF.

The chain is built from TRBV11-2 and TRBJ1-6; 7 positions match TRBD1. Trimming removed 1 base from V and 9 bases from J; junction bases left unmatched: 3. The CDR3 spans 14 residues. CDR1 SGHAT and CDR2 FQNNGV come from the germline V gene. The CDR3 loop is CASSLGGQISPLHF. CDR3 nucleotides: TGTGCCAGCAGCTTAGGGGGACAGATTTCACCCCTCCACTTT.

V and J are TRBV4-1 and TRBJ1-5; D not certain. Germline V gives CDR1 MGHRA, CDR2 YSYEKL. The CDR3 has 14 amino acids. Trimming pared 9 bases from V and 5 bases from J, leaving 17 bases between. The CDR3 reads CASSQVEGHQPQHF. Here the CDR3 DNA reads TGCGCCAGTTCTCAGGTGGAGGGCCATCAGCCCCAGCATTTT.

The genes are TRBV6-1 and TRBJ2-5, with 9 bases that match TRBD1. Germline CDR1 is MNHNS and CDR2 is SASEGT. The CDR3 loop spans 17 amino acids. The J segment lost 2 bases and the V segment lost 2 bases, leaving 9 bases of the junction unmatched. The CDR3 sequence: CASSELGTGSLQETQYF. DNA of the CDR3: TGTGCCAGCAGTGAATTGGGGACAGGGAGCCTTCAAGAGACCCAGTACTTC.

The chain links TRBV13 to TRBJ2-5, with 8 bases aligning to TRBD1. The end of the DNA aligns better with TRBJ2-7, so the J call may be wrong. The germline CDR1 and CDR2 sequences are PRHDT and FYEKMQ (reference sequence). The CDR3 covers 15 residues. CDR3 region: CASSSPGQASYEQYF. The CDR3 DNA reads TGTGCCAGCAGCTCTCCGGGACAGGCCTCCTACGAGCAGTACTTC.

V usage is TRBV28 and J usage is TRBJ1-1; D is unclear. Germline V gene sequence: CDR1 MDHEN, CDR2 SYDVKM. The CDR3 has 12 amino acids. Trimming left V 3 bases short and J 2 bases short, with 4 bases between. The CDR3 nucleotides are TGTGCCAGCAGTTTGTCTAACACTGAAGCTTTCTTT. Residues: CASSLSNTEAFF.

The chain uses TRBV9 and TRBJ2-1; 12 bases are shared with TRBD2. J was trimmed by 7 bases and V by 0 bases; bases with no gene match: 8. Germline CDR1 reads SGDLS; CDR2 reads YYNGEE. The CDR3 contains 17 residues. The CDR3 region has the DNA TGTGCCAGCAGCGTAGCTCTAGCGGGGGGGGCAAGTAATGAGCAGTTCTTC. This gives the protein CASSVALAGGASNEQFF.

The gene calls are TRBV10-3 and TRBJ2-5; TRBD2 is a possible D gene (7 bases). The end of the DNA fits TRBJ2-7 better, so the J call may be wrong. Looked up from germline, CDR1 is ENHRY and CDR2 is SYGVKD. CDR3 length: 16 amino acids. The CDR3 DNA follows: TGTGCCATCAGTGAGTCGGGTGGGGGGGCCGTTCACGAGCAGTACTTC. Protein sequence: CAISESGGGAVHEQYF.

This chain connects TRBV6-1 to TRBJ2-7, with TRBD2 matching over 10 bases. Trimming at V came to 7 bases and at J to 2 bases, leaving 5 bases not matched to a gene. The germline gives CDR1 MNHNS, CDR2 SASEGT. This CDR3 is 14 amino acids long. This CDR3 reads CASTPSGGPYEQYF. DNA of the CDR3: TGTGCCAGCACACCTAGCGGGGGACCCTACGAGCAGTACTTC.

The CDR3 is CASSTDEQYF. CDR3 in DNA: TGCGCCAGCAGTACGGACGAGCAGTACTTC. The V call is TRBV10-2, the J call TRBJ2-7; D ambiguous. Germline CDR1 is WSHSY and CDR2 is SAAADI. The CDR3 contains 10 residues. The V end was cut by 5 bases, the J end by 5 bases, with 4 bases between.

This sequence joins TRBV7-6 and TRBJ2-3, with 7 bases aligning to TRBD2. The CDR3 extends over 15 amino acids. The J segment lost 3 bases and the V segment lost 7 bases, leaving 10 bases of the junction unmatched. The germline gives CDR1 SGHVS, CDR2 FNYEAQ. Here the CDR3 DNA reads TGTGCCAGCAACAGTTGGGGCGGGGGAACAGATACGCAGTATTTT. It translates to CASNSWGGGTDTQYF.

DNA of the CDR3: TGTGCCAGCAGCCCAGAACCCACAGGGACTCAGCCCCAGCATTTT. Translated: CASSPEPTGTQPQHF. The chain links TRBV5-4 to TRBJ1-5, with a weak D call TRBD1 (6 bases). Germline lookup yields CDR1 SGHNT and CDR2 YYREEE (reference sequence). The CDR3 is 15 residues long. The V end was cut by 4 bases, the J end by 6 bases, with 17 bases between.

The chain uses TRBV6-5 and TRBJ2-5; D remains unclear. Germline V gene sequence: CDR1 MNHEY, CDR2 SVGAGI. The CDR3 is 16 amino acids. V was clipped by 0 bases and J by 2 bases, with 13 bases between them. Here the CDR3 DNA reads TGTGCCAGCAGTTACTCCTCGATCTCGGGTCAAGAGACCCAGTACTTC. It yields the protein CASSYSSISGQETQYF.

This chain joins TRBV19 and TRBJ2-4; D gene ambiguous. The CDR3 is 14 residues long. The germline V gene encodes CDR1 LNHDA and CDR2 SQIVND (reference sequence). V lost 1 base and J lost 3, with 7 bases in between. The CDR3 here is CASSIAPNKNIQYF. CDR3 nucleotide sequence: TGTGCCAGTAGTATAGCCCCTAACAAAAACATTCAGTACTTC.

This clone was counted once. The J gene is TRBJ1-2, the V gene TRBV5-1; D gene uncertain. The V and J ends lost 2 bases and 0 bases respectively, with 11 bases between them. Germline-derived CDR1 and CDR2 are SGHRS and YFSETQ. The CDR3 runs to 15 residues. CDR3 sequence: CASSFSGSSNYGYTF. The DNA of the CDR3 is TGCGCCAGCAGCTTCTCAGGATCTTCTAACTATGGCTACACCTTC.

The chain joins TRBV6-1 to TRBJ2-5; 8 bases map to TRBD1. Germline values: CDR1 MNHNS, CDR2 SASEGT. The CDR3 loop spans 14 amino acids. J gave up 4 bases and V 6 bases, and 7 bases lay outside the gene matches. CDR3 protein: CASRRTGGGETQYF. The CDR3 nucleotides read TGTGCCAGCAGACGTACAGGGGGAGGAGAGACCCAGTACTTC.

This clone came up a few times. The chain uses TRBV6-4 and TRBJ2-5; 13 nucleotides line up with TRBD2. Losses at the gene ends were 5 bases for V and 2 bases for J; bases not matched to a gene: 2. This CDR3 comprises 15 residues. Germline CDR1 MRHNA, CDR2 SNTAGT. This CDR3 reads CASSRTSGGQETQYF. CDR3 nucleotide sequence: TGTGCCAGCAGTAGGACTAGCGGGGGACAAGAGACCCAGTACTTC.